What follows are 31 T cell receptor beta chains derived from one specimen sequenced in a study of PD-L1 blockade in urothelial cancer. Produced via immunoSEQ multiplex PCR; TCRdb's table is partial and in-frame only. This sample has 70,000 to 85,000 clones, with 84% found just once. The material was PBMCs, obtained around atezolizumab (anti-PD-L1) treatment. Source of these receptors: a man aged 65 to 79 with urothelial cancer.

The chain uses TRBV28 and TRBJ2-7, with TRBD2 matching over 11 bases. Germline CDR1 reads MDHEN; CDR2 reads SYDVKM. The CDR3 sequence is 14 residues long. The junction had 6 bases not matched to a gene; V was cut back by 6 bases and J by 5 bases. The CDR3 region is CASRNPSGRNEQYF. CDR3 bases: TGTGCCAGCAGAAACCCTAGCGGGAGGAACGAGCAGTACTTC. The variable domain in full, completed from reference TRBV28 and TRBJ2-7, reads DVKVTQSSRYLVKRTGEKVFLECVQDMDHENMFWYRQDPGLGLRLIYFSYDVKMKEKGDIPEGYSVSREKKERFSLILESASTNQTSMYLCASRNPSGRNEQYFGPGTRLTVT.

The chain uses TRBV5-1 and TRBJ1-2; 7 positions agree with TRBD1. J gave up 3 bases and V 5 bases, and 10 bases lay outside the gene matches. The CDR3 spans 15 residues. Germline V lookup: CDR1 SGHRS, CDR2 YFSETQ. The CDR3 loop is CASRANQGVHYGYTF. The CDR3 region has the DNA TGCGCCAGCAGGGCCAATCAGGGGGTTCACTATGGCTACACCTTC.

V gene TRBV6-1 combines with J gene TRBJ2-3; a possible D gene is TRBD1 (5 bases). The CDR3 contains 14 residues. Germline V lookup: CDR1 MNHNS, CDR2 SASEGT. V was shortened by 7 bases and J by 4 bases, with 15 bases between the two germline ends. CDR3 coding DNA: TGTGCCAGCACCAGGGCAGGGTCAGCAGATACGCAGTATTTT. Translating it yields CASTRAGSADTQYF.

The J gene is TRBJ2-3, the V gene TRBV29-1, with 9 bases lining up with TRBD1. The CDR3 contains 13 residues. CDR1 and CDR2 (germline): SQVTM, ANQGSEA. Unmatched junction bases numbered 5, after V lost 7 bases and J lost 3 bases. CDR3 bases: TGCAGCGCGGGACAGGGAATAACAGATACGCAGTATTTT. Amino acids: CSAGQGITDTQYF.

This chain uses TRBV2 with TRBJ2-2; 9 bases map to TRBD1. With V trimmed by 6 bases and J by 7 bases, 9 bases remained unmatched. This CDR3 is 15 amino acids long. Germline-derived CDR1 and CDR2 are SNHLY and FYNNEI. CDR3 residues: CASRPPGQGGGELFF. CDR3 DNA sequence: TGTGCCAGCAGACCACCGGGACAGGGTGGCGGGGAGCTGTTTTTT.

This chain links TRBV11-2 with TRBJ2-7, with D unresolved. The V gene's germline CDR1 is SGHAT and CDR2 FQNNGV. V was shortened by 0 bases and J by 9 bases, with 18 bases between the two germline ends. The length of the CDR3 is 15 residues. The CDR3 DNA sequence: TGTGCCAGCAGCTTAGAGTCAGCGCGGCGGCTGACGCAGTACTTC. Translation gives CASSLESARRLTQYF.

The rearrangement uses TRBV6-5 and TRBJ2-1; TRBD2 agrees at 8 bases. CDR1 is MNHEY, CDR2 SVGAGI, per germline. This CDR3 has 15 residues. Trimming took 2 bases from V and 2 from J; bases not matched to a gene: 2. CDR3 sequence: CASSYPAGAYNEQFF. For the CDR3, the DNA is TGTGCCAGCAGTTACCCAGCGGGAGCCTACAATGAGCAGTTCTTC.

The genes are TRBV27 and TRBJ1-4, with TRBD1 matching over 9 bases. Looked up from germline, CDR1 is MNHEY and CDR2 is SMNVEV (reference sequence). The CDR3 is 15 residues long. V shed 0 bases, J shed 7 bases, and the junction held 3 bases outside the gene matches. In DNA, the CDR3 is TGTGCCAGCAGTTTATCAGGACAGGGGACTGAAAAACTGTTTTTT. Encoded protein: CASSLSGQGTEKLFF.

V gene TRBV5-4 combines with J gene TRBJ2-5, with a weak D call TRBD1 (6 bases). Trimming took off 4 bases at V and 4 bases at J, with 23 bases between the two ends. The CDR3 length is 17 residues. CDR1 is SGHNT, CDR2 YYREEE, per germline (reference sequence). The CDR3 spells CASSPTPTRGVRETQYF. The CDR3, as DNA: TGTGCCAGCAGCCCGACTCCCACCAGGGGAGTGAGAGAGACCCAGTACTTC.

This clone came up once. The V and J genes are TRBV7-8 and TRBJ2-7; 14 bases are shared with TRBD2. In germline, CDR1 is SGHVS, CDR2 FQNEAQ. The junction had 1 base not matched to a gene; V was cut back by 3 bases and J by 6 bases. This CDR3 has 14 amino acids. CDR3 region: CASSLTSGRGEQYF. In DNA, the CDR3 is TGTGCCAGCAGCTTGACTAGCGGGAGGGGCGAGCAGTACTTC.

In its sample, this clone was seen a few times. Written as DNA, the CDR3 is TGTGCTAGTGGTCTGGACGGGACAATCACCGGGGAGCTGTTTTTT. Translated, it gives CASGLDGTITGELFF. The V gene is TRBV12-5, the J gene TRBJ2-2; maybe TRBD1 (6 bases). This CDR3 contains 15 residues. In germline, CDR1 is LGHNT, CDR2 FRNRAP. Trimming took off 5 bases at V and 4 bases at J, with 14 bases between the two ends.

Of note for this clone: One end of the junction does not line up with germline, which may come from a read error. Other DNA sequences in this specimen translate into the identical CDR3. The chain combines TRBV10-3 with TRBJ1-1; tentatively, D is TRBD1 (6 bases). The germline V gene encodes CDR1 ENHRY and CDR2 SYGVKD. The CDR3 sequence is 14 residues long. The CDR3 is CAISESTGITEAFF. The CDR3 DNA sequence: TGTGCCATCAGCGAGTCAACAGGGATCACTGAAGCTTTCTTT.

This chain joins TRBV4-1 and TRBJ1-4, with D uncertain. This CDR3 has 16 amino acids. The germline V and J ends were trimmed by 2 bases and 0 bases, with 10 bases remaining between them. Germline CDR1 MGHRA, CDR2 YSYEKL. The CDR3 loop is CASSQQGSATNEKLFF. CDR3 sequence (DNA): TGCGCCAGCAGCCAACAAGGGAGCGCAACTAATGAAAAACTGTTTTTT.

The chain carries TRBV6-6 and TRBJ1-1; 7 bases align to TRBD1. The trim removed 10 bases at V and 11 bases at J, leaving 13 bases unmatched. CDR1 MNHNY and CDR2 SVGAGI come from the germline V gene (reference sequence). The CDR3 runs 12 residues. CDR3 in DNA: TGTGCCACCAGACAGGGAGAGTTGGCGGCTTTCTTT. Amino acids: CATRQGELAAFF.

The chain links TRBV11-2 to TRBJ1-5, with D unclear. Germline loops: CDR1 SGHAT, CDR2 FQNNGV. V was cut by 5 bases and J by 5 bases, with 16 bases left in between. There are 15 residues in the CDR3. The CDR3 DNA follows: TGTGCCAGCAGCCCGTCAGGAGGGTTGCATCAGCCCCAGCATTTT. Encoded protein: CASSPSGGLHQPQHF.

The CDR3 region has the DNA TGTGCCAGCAGCGAACAGGGGGCAACCTACGAGCAGTACTTC. It codes for CASSEQGATYEQYF. The chain recombines TRBV11-2 with TRBJ2-7; 9 bases align to TRBD1. Per germline, CDR1 SGHAT and CDR2 FQNNGV. The CDR3 consists of 14 residues. V gave up 5 bases and J gave up 2 bases; unmatched junction bases: 4.

This chain links TRBV19 with TRBJ1-3; D not certain. Looked up from germline, CDR1 is LNHDA and CDR2 is SQIVND (reference sequence). The ends were cut back, 0 bases at V and 0 bases at J, with 9 bases in the middle. The CDR3 is made up of 16 amino acids. CDR3 sequence reads: CASSIESTASGNTIYF. The DNA for the CDR3 is TGTGCCAGTAGTATAGAGAGCACAGCCTCTGGAAACACCATATATTTT.

This chain uses TRBV19 with TRBJ1-2, with no clear D. Trimming removed 5 bases from V and 5 bases from J, with 15 bases in between. The CDR3 has 14 amino acids. Germline CDR1 is LNHDA and CDR2 is SQIVND (reference sequence). The CDR3 coding sequence is TGTGCCAGTAGTCCCGATCCAGGCGGGTATGGCTACACCTTC. It specifies CASSPDPGGYGYTF.

This clone was found once. The chain employs TRBV6-1 and TRBJ1-5; 7 nucleotides match TRBD1. Germline V gene sequence: CDR1 MNHNS, CDR2 SASEGT. The CDR3 is made up of 16 amino acids. The V gene end was trimmed by 3 bases and the J gene end by 9 bases; junction bases not matched to a gene: 14. The CDR3 DNA follows: TGTGCCAGCAGTGAGATGGACCAGGGGGACTTAAGGCCCCAGCATTTT. Translation gives CASSEMDQGDLRPQHF.

The chain carries TRBV18 and TRBJ2-1; 9 nucleotides line up with TRBD2. Germline CDR1 reads KGHSH; CDR2 reads LQKENI. The CDR3 has 18 amino acids. V lost 0 bases to trimming and J lost 1 base; unmatched junction nucleotides: 7. The CDR3, as DNA: TGTGCCAGCTCACCACCCAATAGCGGGAGTATTTCCTACAATGAGCAGTTCTTC. This sequence encodes CASSPPNSGSISYNEQFF.

V is TRBV5-1 and J is TRBJ2-7; 8 bases fit TRBD1. The CDR3 runs 14 residues. Germline V CDR1 and CDR2: SGHRS, YFSETQ. V lost 5 bases and J lost 4; bases outside the gene matches: 8. CDR3 in amino acids: CASSPQGASYEQYF. The CDR3 DNA reads TGCGCCAGCAGTCCCCAGGGGGCCTCATACGAGCAGTACTTC.

V usage is TRBV7-6 and J usage is TRBJ1-2, with TRBD1 as a possible D gene (6 bases). Germline V gene data show CDR1 as SGHVS and CDR2 as FNYEAQ. V lost 2 bases to trimming and J lost 3 bases, with 13 bases between them. CDR3 length: 15 residues. Here the CDR3 DNA reads TGTGCCAGCAGCTTATCGGCGGACAGATACTATGGCTACACCTTC. This gives the protein CASSLSADRYYGYTF.

The rearrangement joins TRBV15 to TRBJ2-5; tentative D call: TRBD1 (5 bases). The CDR3 sequence is 17 residues long. Germline V gene sequence: CDR1 LNHNV, CDR2 YYDKDF (reference sequence). V was shortened by 3 bases and J by 0 bases, with 17 bases between the two germline ends. CDR3: CATSSPPLTGNQETQYF. CDR3 in DNA: TGTGCCACCAGCAGCCCACCTCTTACAGGAAACCAAGAGACCCAGTACTTC.

This sequence joins TRBV10-3 and TRBJ2-6; D ambiguous. CDR1 is ENHRY and CDR2 is SYGVKD in the germline V gene. The V gene lost 0 bases and the J gene lost 2 bases, with 5 bases spanning the gap. This CDR3 is 15 amino acids long. The CDR3 nucleotides are TGTGCCATCAGTGAGTCGACAACTGGGGCCAACGTCCTGACTTTC. Its translation: CAISESTTGANVLTF.

V gene TRBV5-1 combines with J gene TRBJ2-5; 9 nucleotides agree with TRBD2. The CDR3 has 15 residues. Germline CDR1 is SGHRS and CDR2 is YFSETQ. Germline trimming cut 0 bases from V and 4 bases from J; bases unmatched to any gene: 4. CDR3 in amino acids: CASSLVSREGETQYF. In DNA, the CDR3 is TGCGCCAGCAGCTTGGTCTCGCGGGAGGGAGAGACCCAGTACTTC.

This chain uses TRBV9 with TRBJ1-2, with 9 positions matching TRBD1. This CDR3 comprises 16 residues. With 7 bases clipped from V and 0 bases from J, the junction kept 10 bases outside the gene matches. Per the germline V gene, CDR1 is SGDLS and CDR2 is YYNGEE. CDR3 DNA: TGTGCCAGCCATGGACAGGGGACCCTAGCTAACTATGGCTACACCTTC. Translating it yields CASHGQGTLANYGYTF.

The chain links TRBV6-5 to TRBJ2-7; D may be TRBD2 (5 bases). This CDR3 contains 12 residues. In germline, CDR1 is MNHEY, CDR2 SVGAGI. V lost 8 bases and J 4 bases, leaving 12 bases between the germline ends. This chain's CDR3 is CASSSRRYEQYF. CDR3 bases: TGTGCCAGCTCCTCCCGGAGGTACGAGCAGTACTTC.

The rearrangement joins TRBV12-5 to TRBJ2-2; tentative D call: TRBD1 (5 bases). Germline CDR1 and CDR2: LGHNT and FRNRAP. This CDR3 has 17 amino acids. The V end lost 2 bases, the J end lost 6 bases, and 19 bases lay between the germline ends. In nucleotides, the CDR3 is TGTGCTAGTGGTTTGCCTCAGGGTCTGGGTAGCTCCGGGGAGCTGTTTTTT. Translating gives CASGLPQGLGSSGELFF.

This chain connects TRBV27 to TRBJ2-3; tentative D call: TRBD1 (5 bases). This CDR3 spans 16 amino acids. Trimming shortened V by 2 bases and J by 4 bases, and 16 bases separated the two germline ends. Germline V gene lookup returns CDR1 MNHEY and CDR2 SMNVEV (reference sequence). CDR3 amino acids: CASSLNTGPRPDTQYF. In nucleotides, the CDR3 is TGTGCCAGCAGTTTAAATACAGGTCCGAGGCCAGATACGCAGTATTTT.

The chain has TRBV10-3 and TRBJ1-2; 10 bases map to TRBD1. The CDR3 is made up of 13 amino acids. The V and J ends lost 8 bases and 1 base, in that order; junction bases with no gene match: 1. Germline CDR1 is ENHRY and CDR2 is SYGVKD. CDR3 coding DNA: TGTGCCATCGGGGACAGGGGTAACTATGGCTACACCTTC. Its translation is CAIGDRGNYGYTF.

This chain uses TRBV2 with TRBJ2-6, with TRBD1 identical over 7 bases. Germline CDR1 SNHLY, CDR2 FYNNEI. The CDR3 is 15 residues long. The trim removed 6 bases at V and 6 bases at J, leaving 8 bases unmatched. The CDR3 bases are TGTGCCAGCAGCCTTGACAGGGTCTTGGCCAACGTCCTGACTTTC. It encodes CASSLDRVLANVLTF. Complete variable domain (other parts from reference TRBV2 and TRBJ2-6): EPEVTQTPSHQVTQMGQEVILRCVPISNHLYFYWYRQILGQKVEFLVSFYNNEISEKSEIFDDQFSVERPDGSNFTLKIRSTKLEDSAMYFCASSLDRVLANVLTFGAGSRLTVL.